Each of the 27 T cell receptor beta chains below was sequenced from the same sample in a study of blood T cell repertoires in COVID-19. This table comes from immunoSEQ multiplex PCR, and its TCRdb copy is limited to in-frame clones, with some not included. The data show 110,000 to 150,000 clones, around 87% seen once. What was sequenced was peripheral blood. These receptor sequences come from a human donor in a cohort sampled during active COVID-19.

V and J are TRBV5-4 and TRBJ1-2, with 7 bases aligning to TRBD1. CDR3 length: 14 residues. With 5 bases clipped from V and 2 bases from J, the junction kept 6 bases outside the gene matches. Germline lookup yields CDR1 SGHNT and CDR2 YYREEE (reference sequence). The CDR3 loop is CASRSRQGNYGYTF. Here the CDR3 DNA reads TGTGCCAGCAGAAGTCGACAGGGAAACTATGGCTACACCTTC.

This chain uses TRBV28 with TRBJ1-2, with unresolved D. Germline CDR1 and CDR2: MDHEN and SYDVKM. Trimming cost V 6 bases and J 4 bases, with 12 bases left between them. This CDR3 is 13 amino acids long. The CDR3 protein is CASSLASAYGYTF. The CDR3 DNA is TGTGCCAGCAGCCTCGCGAGTGCCTATGGCTACACCTTC.

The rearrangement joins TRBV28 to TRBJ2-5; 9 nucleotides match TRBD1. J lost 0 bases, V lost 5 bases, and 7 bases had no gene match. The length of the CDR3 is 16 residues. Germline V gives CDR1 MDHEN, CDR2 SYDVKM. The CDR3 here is CASSQSGTGYQETQYF. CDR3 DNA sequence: TGTGCCAGCAGTCAGTCCGGGACAGGGTACCAAGAGACCCAGTACTTC. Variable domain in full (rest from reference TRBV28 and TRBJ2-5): DVKVTQSSRYLVKRTGEKVFLECVQDMDHENMFWYRQDPGLGLRLIYFSYDVKMKEKGDIPEGYSVSREKKERFSLILESASTNQTSMYLCASSQSGTGYQETQYFGPGTRLLVL.

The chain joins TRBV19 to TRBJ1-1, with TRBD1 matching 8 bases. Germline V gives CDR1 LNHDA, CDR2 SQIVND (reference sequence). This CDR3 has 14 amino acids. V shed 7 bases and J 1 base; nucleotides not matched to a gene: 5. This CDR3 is CASKFDRGNTEAFF. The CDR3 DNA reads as TGTGCCAGTAAATTCGACAGGGGGAACACTGAAGCTTTCTTT.

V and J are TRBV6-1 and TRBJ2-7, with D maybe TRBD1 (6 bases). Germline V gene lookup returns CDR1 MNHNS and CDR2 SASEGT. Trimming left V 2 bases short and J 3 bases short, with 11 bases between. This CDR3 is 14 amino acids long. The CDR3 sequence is CASSESGTLYEQYF. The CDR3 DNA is TGTGCCAGCAGTGAATCCGGGACACTCTACGAGCAGTACTTC.

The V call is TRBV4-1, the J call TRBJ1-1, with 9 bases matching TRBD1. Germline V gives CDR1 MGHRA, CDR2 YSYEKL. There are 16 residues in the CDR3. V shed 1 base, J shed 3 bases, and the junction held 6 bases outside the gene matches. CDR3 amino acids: CASSQGPGTGYTEAFF. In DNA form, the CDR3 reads TGCGCCAGCAGCCAAGGTCCCGGGACAGGGTACACTGAAGCTTTCTTT.

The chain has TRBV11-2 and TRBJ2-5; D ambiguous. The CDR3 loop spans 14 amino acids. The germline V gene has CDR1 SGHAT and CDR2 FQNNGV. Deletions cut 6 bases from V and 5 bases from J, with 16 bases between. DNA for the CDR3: TGTGCCAGCAGTCGAGCGATTGGGTGGGAGACCCAGTACTTC. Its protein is CASSRAIGWETQYF.

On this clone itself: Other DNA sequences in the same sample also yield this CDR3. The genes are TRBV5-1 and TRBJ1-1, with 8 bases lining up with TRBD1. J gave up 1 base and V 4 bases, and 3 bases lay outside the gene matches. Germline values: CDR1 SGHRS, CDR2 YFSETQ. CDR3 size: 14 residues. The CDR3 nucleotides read TGCGCCAGCAGCCCCGGGACAGGGAACACTGAAGCTTTCTTT. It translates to CASSPGTGNTEAFF.

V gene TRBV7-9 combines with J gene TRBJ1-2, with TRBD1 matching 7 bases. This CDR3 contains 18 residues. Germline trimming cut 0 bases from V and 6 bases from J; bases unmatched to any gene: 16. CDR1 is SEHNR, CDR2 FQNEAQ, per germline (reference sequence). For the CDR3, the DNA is TGTGCCAGCAGCTTAGCGGGAATCATCGAAGCCAGGGGGGATGGCTACACCTTC. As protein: CASSLAGIIEARGDGYTF.

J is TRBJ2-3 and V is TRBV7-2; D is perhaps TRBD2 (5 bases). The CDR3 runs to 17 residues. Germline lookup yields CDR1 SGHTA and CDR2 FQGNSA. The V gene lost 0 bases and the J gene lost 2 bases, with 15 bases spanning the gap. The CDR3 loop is CASSLAPGVDVTDTQYF. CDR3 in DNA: TGTGCCAGCAGCTTAGCCCCCGGGGTCGACGTCACAGATACGCAGTATTTT. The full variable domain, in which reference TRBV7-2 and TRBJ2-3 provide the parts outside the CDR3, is GAGVSQSPSNKVTEKGKDVELRCDPISGHTALYWYRQSLGQGLEFLIYFQGNSAPDKSGLPSDRFSAERTGGSVSTLTIQRTQQEDSAVYLCASSLAPGVDVTDTQYFGPGTRLTVL.

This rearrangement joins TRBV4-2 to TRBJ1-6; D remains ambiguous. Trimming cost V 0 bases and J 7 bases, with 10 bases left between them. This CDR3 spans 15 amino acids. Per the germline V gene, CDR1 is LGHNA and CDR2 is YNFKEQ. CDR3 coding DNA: TGTGCCAGCAGCCAAGATCAGGCAGTCAATTCACCCCTCCACTTT. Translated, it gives CASSQDQAVNSPLHF.

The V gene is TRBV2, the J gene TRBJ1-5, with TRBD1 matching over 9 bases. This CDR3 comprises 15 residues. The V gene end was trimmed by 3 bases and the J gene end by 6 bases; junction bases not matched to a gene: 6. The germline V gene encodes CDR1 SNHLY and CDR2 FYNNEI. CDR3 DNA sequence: TGTGCCAGCAGTGAGTGGACAGGGGTAGGTCAGCCCCAGCATTTT. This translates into CASSEWTGVGQPQHF.

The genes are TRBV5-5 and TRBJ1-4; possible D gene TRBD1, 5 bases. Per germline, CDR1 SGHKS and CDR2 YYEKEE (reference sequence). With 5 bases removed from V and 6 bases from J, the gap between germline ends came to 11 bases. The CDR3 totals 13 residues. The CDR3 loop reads CASRGPGDEKLFF. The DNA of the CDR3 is TGTGCCAGCAGGGGGCCGGGGGATGAAAAACTGTTTTTT.

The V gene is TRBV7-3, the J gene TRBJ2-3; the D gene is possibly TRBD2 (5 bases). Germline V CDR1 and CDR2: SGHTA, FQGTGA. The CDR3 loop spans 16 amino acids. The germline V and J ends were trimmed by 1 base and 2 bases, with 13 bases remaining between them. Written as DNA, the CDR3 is TGTGCCAGCAGCTTAAAGCGGCGTGCTGACACAGATACGCAGTATTTT. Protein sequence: CASSLKRRADTDTQYF.

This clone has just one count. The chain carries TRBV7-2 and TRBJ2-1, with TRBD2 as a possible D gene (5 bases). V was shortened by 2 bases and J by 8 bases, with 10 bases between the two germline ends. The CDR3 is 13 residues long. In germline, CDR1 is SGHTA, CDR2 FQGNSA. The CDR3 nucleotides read TGTGCCAGCAGCTTAATGGCTAGCCATGAGCAGTTCTTC. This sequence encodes CASSLMASHEQFF. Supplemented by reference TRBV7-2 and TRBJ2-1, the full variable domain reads GAGVSQSPSNKVTEKGKDVELRCDPISGHTALYWYRQSLGQGLEFLIYFQGNSAPDKSGLPSDRFSAERTGGSVSTLTIQRTQQEDSAVYLCASSLMASHEQFFGPGTRLTVL.

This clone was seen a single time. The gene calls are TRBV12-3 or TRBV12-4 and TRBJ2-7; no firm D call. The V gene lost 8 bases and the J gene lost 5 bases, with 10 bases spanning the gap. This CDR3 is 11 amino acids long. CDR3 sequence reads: CASGWAHEQYF. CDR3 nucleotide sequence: TGTGCCAGCGGCTGGGCGCACGAGCAGTACTTC.

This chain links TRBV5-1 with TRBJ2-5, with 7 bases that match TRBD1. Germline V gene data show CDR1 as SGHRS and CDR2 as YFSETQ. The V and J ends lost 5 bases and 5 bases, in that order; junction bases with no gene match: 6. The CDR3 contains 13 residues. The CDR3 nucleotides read TGCGCCAGCAGGTCGACAGGGCAGGAGACCCAGTACTTC. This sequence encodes CASRSTGQETQYF.

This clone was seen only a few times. CDR3: CAISESSGRAVNEQFF. CDR3 in DNA: TGTGCCATCAGTGAGTCAAGCGGGAGGGCGGTTAATGAGCAGTTCTTC. The chain links TRBV10-3 to TRBJ2-1; 10 nucleotides match TRBD2. Germline CDR1 and CDR2: ENHRY and SYGVKD. V was clipped by 0 bases and J by 7 bases; unmatched bases: 6. This CDR3 is built from 16 residues.

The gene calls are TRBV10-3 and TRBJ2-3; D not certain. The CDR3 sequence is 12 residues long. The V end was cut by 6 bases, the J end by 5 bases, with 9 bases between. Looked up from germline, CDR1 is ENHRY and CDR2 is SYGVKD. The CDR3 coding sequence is TGTGCCATCAGCATCAGAGGAGATACGCAGTATTTT. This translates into CAISIRGDTQYF.

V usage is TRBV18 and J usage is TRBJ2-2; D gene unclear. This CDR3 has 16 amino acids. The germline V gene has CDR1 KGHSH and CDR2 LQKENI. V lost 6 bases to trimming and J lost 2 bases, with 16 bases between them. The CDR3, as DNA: TGTGCCAGCTCTCCTTCTCCATCCTATAACACCGGGGAGCTGTTTTTT. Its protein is CASSPSPSYNTGELFF.

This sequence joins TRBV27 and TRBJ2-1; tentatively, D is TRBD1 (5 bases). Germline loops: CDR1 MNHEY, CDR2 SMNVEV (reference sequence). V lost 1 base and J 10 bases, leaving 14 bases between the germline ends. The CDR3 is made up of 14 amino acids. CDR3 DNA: TGTGCCAGCAGTTTATGGCCCCAGGGCGGAGAGCAGTTCTTC. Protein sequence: CASSLWPQGGEQFF.

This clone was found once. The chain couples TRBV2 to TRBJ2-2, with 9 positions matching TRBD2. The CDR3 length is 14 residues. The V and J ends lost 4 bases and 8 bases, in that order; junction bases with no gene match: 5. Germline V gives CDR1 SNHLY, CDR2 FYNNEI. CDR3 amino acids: CASSAAGGSGELFF. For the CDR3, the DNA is TGTGCCAGCAGTGCAGCGGGGGGATCGGGGGAGCTGTTTTTT.

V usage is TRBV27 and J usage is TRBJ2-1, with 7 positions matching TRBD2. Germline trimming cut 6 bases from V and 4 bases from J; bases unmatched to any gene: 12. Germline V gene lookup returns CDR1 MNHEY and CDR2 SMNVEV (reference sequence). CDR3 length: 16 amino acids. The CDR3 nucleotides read TGTGCCAGCAGCCCCGTGAATAGCGGGTTATACAATGAGCAGTTCTTC. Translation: CASSPVNSGLYNEQFF.

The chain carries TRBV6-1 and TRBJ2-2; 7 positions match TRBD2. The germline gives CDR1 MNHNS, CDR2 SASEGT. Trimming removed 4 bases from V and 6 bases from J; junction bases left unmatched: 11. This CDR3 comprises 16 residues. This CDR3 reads CASSGGWGGGPGELFF. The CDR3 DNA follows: TGTGCCAGCAGTGGTGGATGGGGCGGGGGTCCCGGGGAGCTGTTTTTT.

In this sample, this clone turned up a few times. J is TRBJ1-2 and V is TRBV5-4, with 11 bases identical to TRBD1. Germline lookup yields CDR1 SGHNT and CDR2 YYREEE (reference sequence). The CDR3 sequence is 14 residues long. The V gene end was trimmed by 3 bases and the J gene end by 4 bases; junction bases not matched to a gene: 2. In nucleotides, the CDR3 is TGTGCCAGCAGCTGGGGGACAGGGGGCTATGGCTACACCTTC. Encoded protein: CASSWGTGGYGYTF.

This CDR3 is CASSLVQRLNQPQHF. In nucleotides, the CDR3 is TGTGCCAGCAGTTTGGTTCAGCGCCTCAATCAGCCCCAGCATTTT. The chain recombines TRBV28 with TRBJ1-5; D not certain. The CDR3 has 15 residues. The ends were cut back, 3 bases at V and 3 bases at J, with 12 bases in the middle. The V gene's germline CDR1 is MDHEN and CDR2 SYDVKM. The full variable domain, with the rest looked up from reference TRBV28 and TRBJ1-5, is DVKVTQSSRYLVKRTGEKVFLECVQDMDHENMFWYRQDPGLGLRLIYFSYDVKMKEKGDIPEGYSVSREKKERFSLILESASTNQTSMYLCASSLVQRLNQPQHFGDGTRLSIL.

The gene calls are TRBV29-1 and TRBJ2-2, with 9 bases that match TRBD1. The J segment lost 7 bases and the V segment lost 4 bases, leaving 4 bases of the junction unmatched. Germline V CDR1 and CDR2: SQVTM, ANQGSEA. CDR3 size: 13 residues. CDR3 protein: CSVARTGDGELFF. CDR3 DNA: TGCAGCGTTGCGCGGACAGGGGACGGGGAGCTGTTTTTT.